The source of this T cell receptor beta chain is a study of identical twins. General observations from the study: Excess twin sharing in beta out-of-frame sequences was weaker. Insertions were reduced in abundant cord blood beta clonotypes but not in memory repertoires.

The CDR3 runs 14 residues. Germline-derived CDR1 and CDR2 are DFQATT and SNEGSKA (reference sequence). The V and J ends lost 6 bases and 1 base respectively, with 13 bases between them. Only one count was recorded for this clonotype. Antigen: not known. TCRdb re-analysed the 5' RACE reads in MiXCR, keeping a single row per CDR3 protein. Of some 1,600,000 distinct CDR3 sequences in the sample, more than 30% were seen once. The sequenced sample consisted of cord blood. The receptor was derived from a newborn girl in good health. The chain is built from TRBV20-1 and TRBJ1-3; tentative D call: TRBD1 (5 bases). The CDR3 loop is CSAHSGGSGNTIYF. CDR3 in DNA: TGCAGTGCACATAGTGGGGGATCTGGAAACACCATATATTTT.